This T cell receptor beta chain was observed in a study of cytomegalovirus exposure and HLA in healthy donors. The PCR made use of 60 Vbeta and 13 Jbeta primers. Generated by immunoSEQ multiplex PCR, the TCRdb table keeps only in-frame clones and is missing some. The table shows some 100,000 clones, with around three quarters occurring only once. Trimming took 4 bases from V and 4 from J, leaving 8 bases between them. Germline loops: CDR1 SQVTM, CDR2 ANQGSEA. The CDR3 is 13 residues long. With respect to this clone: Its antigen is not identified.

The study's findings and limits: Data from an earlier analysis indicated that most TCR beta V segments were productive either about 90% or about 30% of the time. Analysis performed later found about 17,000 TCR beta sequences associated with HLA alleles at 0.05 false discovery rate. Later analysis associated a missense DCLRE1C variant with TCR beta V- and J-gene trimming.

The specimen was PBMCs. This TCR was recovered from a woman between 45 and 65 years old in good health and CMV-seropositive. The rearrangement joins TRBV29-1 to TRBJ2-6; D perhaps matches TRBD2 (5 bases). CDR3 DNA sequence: TGCAGCGTTGCGGGGTCCGGGGCCAACGTCCTGACTTTC. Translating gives CSVAGSGANVLTF.